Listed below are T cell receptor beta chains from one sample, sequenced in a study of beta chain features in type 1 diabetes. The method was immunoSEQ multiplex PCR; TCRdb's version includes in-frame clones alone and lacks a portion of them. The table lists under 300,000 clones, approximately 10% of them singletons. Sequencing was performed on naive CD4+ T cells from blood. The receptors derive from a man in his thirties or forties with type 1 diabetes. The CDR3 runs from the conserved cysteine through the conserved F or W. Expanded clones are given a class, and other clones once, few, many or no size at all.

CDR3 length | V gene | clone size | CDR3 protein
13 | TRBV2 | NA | CASRRQGSDTQYF
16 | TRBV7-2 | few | CASSPRGGGNTGELFF
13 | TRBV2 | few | CASRGQINQPQHF
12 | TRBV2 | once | CASSPMASEQYF
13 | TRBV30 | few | CAWSGQGGSPLHF
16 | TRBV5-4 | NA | CASSSFTGHHRAEAFF
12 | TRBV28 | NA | CASSLGPDEQFF
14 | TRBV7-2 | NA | CASSLGRNPVEQYF
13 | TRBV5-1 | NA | CASSWGQNTEAFF
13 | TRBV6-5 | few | CASREGKDYEQYF
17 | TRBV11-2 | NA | CASRSGGLANSYNEQFF
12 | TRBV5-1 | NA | CASSLGGSEQFF
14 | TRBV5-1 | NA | CASSKSGTEETQYF
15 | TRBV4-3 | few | CASSQESGGQSEQYF
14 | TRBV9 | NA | CASSVGLTNEKLFF
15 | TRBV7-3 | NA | CASSLMGAGANVLTF